This T cell receptor beta chain was identified in a study of T cells in Graves' hyperthyroidism and ophthalmopathy. This clonotype appeared many times. Its antigen is not identified. This CDR3 has 15 amino acids. V lost 7 bases to trimming and J lost 5 bases; unmatched junction nucleotides: 10. Germline lookup yields CDR1 LGHNT and CDR2 FRNRAP. Study-level points and caveats: Among thyroid clonotypes expanded above 0.001, most also appeared in blood. Ophthalmopathy was told apart from stable hyperthyroidism by a 13 V-J model.

It was RNA transcripts that yielded the amplified TCR beta CDR3 regions. HTBI primers were employed in a first-round RT-PCR of the TCR CDR3. TCRdb reprocessed the multiplex PCR reads via MiXCR and lists one record per CDR3 protein. The table shows 400,000 or so distinct CDR3 sequences, with roughly 15% occurring only once. The sequence came from a woman under 40 with Graves' ophthalmopathy. The rearrangement uses TRBV12-5 and TRBJ2-5, with 10 bases identical to TRBD2. The source material was blood. The CDR3 DNA reads as TGTGCTAGTGCCCTCGGACTAGCGGTGCGGGAGACCCAGTACTTC. It is translated as CASALGLAVRETQYF.